Presented here are 14 T cell receptor beta chains from one specimen sequenced in a study of blood T cell repertoires in COVID-19. The assay was immunoSEQ multiplex PCR, and TCRdb's table has in-frame clones only and misses some. Of 55,000 to 75,000 clones in the sample, 89% were seen once. Sequenced input: peripheral blood. These receptor sequences come from a man between 60 and 75 years old with acute or convalescent COVID-19.

The rearrangement links TRBV4-1 to TRBJ2-2, with 7 bases that match TRBD1. CDR3 length: 16 residues. Trimming removed 0 bases from V and 5 bases from J; junction bases left unmatched: 6. Germline loops: CDR1 MGHRA, CDR2 YSYEKL. The CDR3 DNA follows: TGCGCCAGCAGCCAAGAAGGGACAGTGCAAACCGGGGAGCTGTTTTTT. This codes for CASSQEGTVQTGELFF.

The CDR3 spells CASSSTRDTSYNEQFF. CDR3 in DNA: TGTGCCAGCAGTTCCACTCGGGACACTTCCTACAATGAGCAGTTCTTC. The chain uses TRBV27 and TRBJ2-1, with TRBD1 as a possible D gene (6 bases). The V gene lost 4 bases and the J gene lost 1 base, with 14 bases spanning the gap. Germline CDR1 reads MNHEY; CDR2 reads SMNVEV (reference sequence). The CDR3 runs to 16 residues.

This chain uses TRBV3-1 (or the pseudogene TRBV3-2) with TRBJ1-6; the match to TRBD1 covers 9 bases. The CDR3 spans 14 residues. The V and J ends lost 3 bases and 10 bases, in that order; junction bases with no gene match: 4. CDR1 and CDR2 (germline): LGHDT, YNNKEL (reference sequence). CDR3 sequence reads: CASSQDRGGSPLHF. In DNA, the CDR3 is TGTGCCAGCAGCCAGGACAGGGGAGGCTCACCCCTCCACTTT.

V usage is TRBV25-1 and J usage is TRBJ1-2; a possible D gene is TRBD1 (5 bases). Trimming removed 5 bases from V and 7 bases from J, with 23 bases in between. Germline V gives CDR1 MGHDK, CDR2 SYGVNS. CDR3 size: 16 residues. DNA of the CDR3: TGTGCCAGCAGTTTCCAAGGGGAAGACATAGGACGTGGCTACACCTTC. It codes for CASSFQGEDIGRGYTF.

The chain couples TRBV27 to TRBJ1-2; D may be TRBD1 (6 bases). Trimming stripped 4 bases from V and 11 bases from J, with 17 bases between. The germline V gene encodes CDR1 MNHEY and CDR2 SMNVEV (reference sequence). This CDR3 has 13 residues. CDR3 DNA: TGTGCCAGCAGTTGGAGTCGGGGAGGGGGGTACACCTTC. Encoded protein: CASSWSRGGGYTF.

The table lists this clone with a count of one. The V gene is TRBV6-4, the J gene TRBJ1-2; 7 nucleotides match TRBD1. Germline-derived CDR1 and CDR2 are MRHNA and SNTAGT. The CDR3 length is 14 residues. V was pared by 5 bases and J by 8 bases, with 11 bases of the junction left unmatched. CDR3 in DNA: TGTGCCAGCAGTCCCGCCTCAGGGGGAAGCGGCTACACCTTC. Translating it yields CASSPASGGSGYTF.

This clone turned up a few times. This rearrangement joins TRBV18 to TRBJ1-6, with D tentatively TRBD1 (6 bases). V dropped 0 bases and J dropped 5 bases, with 11 bases sitting between them. The CDR3 length is 16 residues. The V gene's germline CDR1 is KGHSH and CDR2 LQKENI. CDR3 DNA: TGTGCCAGCTCACCACCGGGTAGGGGGAATAATTCACCCCTCCACTTT. It encodes CASSPPGRGNNSPLHF. Supplemented by reference TRBV18 and TRBJ1-6, the full variable domain reads NAGVMQNPRHLVRRRGQEARLRCSPMKGHSHVYWYRQLPEEGLKFMVYLQKENIIDESGMPKERFSAEFPKEGPSILRIQQVVRGDSAAYFCASSPPGRGNNSPLHFGNGTRLTVT.

The chain couples TRBV19 to TRBJ2-1; 11 bases fit TRBD2. This CDR3 spans 17 amino acids. The germline gives CDR1 LNHDA, CDR2 SQIVND (reference sequence). J gave up 8 bases and V 6 bases, and 15 bases lay outside the gene matches. CDR3 coding DNA: TGTGCCAGTAGATGGGATTCTAGCGGGGGGAGTATCTATGAGCAGTTCTTC. Residues: CASRWDSSGGSIYEQFF. Filled out from reference TRBV19 and TRBJ2-1, the complete variable domain reads DGGITQSPKYLFRKEGQNVTLSCEQNLNHDAMYWYRQDPGQGLRLIYYSQIVNDFQKGDIAEGYSVSREKKESFPLTVTSAQKNPTAFYLCASRWDSSGGSIYEQFFGPGTRLTVL.

The J gene is TRBJ2-7, the V gene TRBV5-6; D perhaps matches TRBD1 (5 bases). The germline CDR1 and CDR2 sequences are SGHDT and YYEEEE. The CDR3 contains 15 residues. V shed 0 bases and J shed 5 bases, with 15 bases lying between them. The DNA of the CDR3 is TGTGCCAGCAGCTTGGGGGCCAGGGCCTGGAACGAGCAGTACTTC. This gives the protein CASSLGARAWNEQYF.

CDR3 in DNA: TGTGCCAGCGGGTCAGGGGGGACACCCTACGAGCAGTACTTC. It codes for CASGSGGTPYEQYF. The chain couples TRBV6-5 to TRBJ2-7, with D possibly being TRBD1 (7 bases). The CDR3 is made up of 14 amino acids. Trimming took off 8 bases at V and 2 bases at J, with 16 bases between the two ends. CDR1 is MNHEY, CDR2 SVGAGI, per germline.

The chain combines TRBV30 with TRBJ1-5, with 11 bases matching TRBD1. The CDR3 loop spans 15 amino acids. The germline V gene encodes CDR1 GTSNPN and CDR2 SVGIG (reference sequence). The V segment lost 0 bases and the J segment 9 bases; nucleotides outside the gene matches: 7. The DNA of the CDR3 is TGTGCCTGGAGTGTACGGGGACAGGGGGACGGGCCCCAGCATTTT. Amino acid sequence: CAWSVRGQGDGPQHF.

In its sample, this clone was seen once. This sample also contains other DNA sequences that code for the same CDR3. The chain carries TRBV5-1 and TRBJ1-5; a weak D match, TRBD1 (5 bases). The V and J ends lost 0 bases and 0 bases respectively, with 7 bases between them. The CDR3 is 15 residues long. CDR1 is SGHRS and CDR2 is YFSETQ in the germline V gene. CDR3 nucleotides: TGCGCCAGCAGCTTGGTAGGGGCTAGCAATCAGCCCCAGCATTTT. It yields the protein CASSLVGASNQPQHF.

V is TRBV10-3 and J is TRBJ1-2; no firm D call. This CDR3 comprises 14 residues. CDR1 ENHRY and CDR2 SYGVKD come from the germline V gene. The V end lost 3 bases, the J end lost 4 bases, and 12 bases lay between the germline ends. CDR3 nucleotides: TGTGCCATCAGTGAACCGACTTTGGGCTATGGCTACACCTTC. Translation gives CAISEPTLGYGYTF.

The rearrangement links TRBV19 to TRBJ2-3, with D possibly TRBD1 on 6 matching bases. CDR1 LNHDA and CDR2 SQIVND come from the germline V gene (reference sequence). CDR3 length equals 15 residues. The V end lost 8 bases, the J end lost 3 bases, and 18 bases lay between the germline ends. The CDR3 bases are TGTGCCAGTTCCAGACAGGACACTCAAACAGATACGCAGTATTTT. This codes for CASSRQDTQTDTQYF.